The rows below give T cell receptor beta chains drawn from one sample of a study of vaccination effects on CD4 cells after COVID-19. The repertoire was sequenced with immunoSEQ multiplex PCR; TCRdb's copy has only in-frame clones and lacks some. Here the sample spans approximately 26,000 clones, roughly three quarters being singletons. These TCRs are of unknown antigen specificity. The source was CD4+ T cells from PBMCs cultured with SARS-CoV-2 spike peptides, collected after COVID-19 vaccination. The receptors were gathered from a human donor who received a COVID-19 vaccine. Each CDR3 is given with its conserved first and last residue. D genes are given only for firm matches. Clone size appears in some rows only: once, few, many, or a class for an expanded clone.

v_call	j_call	clone_size	d_call	cdr3_nt	cdr3_aa
TRBV6-5	TRBJ2-3	NA	NA	TGTGCCAGCAGTTACCCCGGAGGGCCCAAGTATTTT	CASSYPGGPKYF
TRBV6-5	TRBJ2-3	NA	NA	TGTGCCAGCAGTTACGGGGAGGGGGTACCCGATACGCAGTATTTT	CASSYGEGVPDTQYF
TRBV6-6	TRBJ1-1	few	NA	TGTGCCAGCAGTTACTCGAGCCCGGCGAACACTGAAGCTTTCTTT	CASSYSSPANTEAFF
TRBV3-1/TRBV3-2	TRBJ2-5	NA	TRBD2	TGTGCCAGCAGCCAGTACACTAGCGGGAACCAAGAGACCCAGTACTTC	CASSQYTSGNQETQYF
TRBV11-1	TRBJ2-3	NA	NA	TGTGCCAGCAGCCGAGGGTATACGCAGTATTTT	CASSRGYTQYF
TRBV6-5	TRBJ2-1	NA	TRBD1	TGTGCCAGCAACACAGGGGGCGCGAACAATGAGCAGTTCTTC	CASNTGGANNEQFF
TRBV19	TRBJ2-1	once	TRBD2	TGTGCCAGTAGCCGAAGCGGGGGGCCGAGCTCCTACAATGAGCAGTTCTTC	CASSRSGGPSSYNEQFF
TRBV21-1	TRBJ1-3	NA	NA	TGTGCCAGCAGGAGAAACACCATATATTTT	CASRRNTIYF
TRBV30	TRBJ2-3	NA	NA	TGTGCCTGGAGTGAGTCTGGGGCGGATACGCAGTATTTT	CAWSESGADTQYF
TRBV3-1/TRBV3-2	TRBJ2-1	NA	NA	TGTGCCAGCAGCGACAGGGAGGGTGAGCAGTTCTTC	CASSDREGEQFF
TRBV7-9	TRBJ1-6	few	TRBD1	TGTGCCAGCAGCTTACAGGGGGTTCCGGGATCACCCCTCCACTTT	CASSLQGVPGSPLHF
TRBV9	TRBJ1-5	few	NA	TGTGCCAGCAGCGCCTTTGGTTCGGGCAATCAGCCCCAGCATTTT	CASSAFGSGNQPQHF
TRBV5-8	TRBJ1-2	NA	NA	TGTGCCAGCAGCTTGGCCGGGGGAGGTGCTAACTATGGCTACACCTTC	CASSLAGGGANYGYTF
TRBV29-1	TRBJ1-1	NA	NA	TGCAGCGTTGAACGGGGGATGAACACTGAAGCTTTCTTT	CSVERGMNTEAFF
TRBV19	TRBJ2-5	few	TRBD1	TGTGCCACCCGGGACAGGGGGCGGGGAGAGACCCAGTACTTC	CATRDRGRGETQYF
TRBV7-9	TRBJ1-2	NA	NA	TGTGCCAGCGGTTCGACGGGGGACTATGGCTACACCTTC	CASGSTGDYGYTF
TRBV3-1/TRBV3-2	TRBJ2-7	NA	TRBD2	TGTGCCAGCAGCCAAATAGCGGGAGACTACGAGCAGTACTTC	CASSQIAGDYEQYF
TRBV6-6	TRBJ1-2	NA	NA	TGTGCCAGCAGTTACGGGGGGCGCGACTATGGCTACACCTTC	CASSYGGRDYGYTF
TRBV12-3/TRBV12-4	TRBJ1-1	few	NA	TGTGCCAGCAGTTTCGCACGGAACACTGAAGCTTTCTTT	CASSFARNTEAFF
TRBV6-5	TRBJ1-1	few	NA	TGTGCCAGCAGAAACCCAGGGAACACTGAAGCTTTCTTT	CASRNPGNTEAFF
TRBV7-8	TRBJ2-1	NA	TRBD2	TGTGCCAGCAGCTTAGATAGGACTAGCGGGCCCCAAAACTCCTACAATGAGCAGTTCTTC	CASSLDRTSGPQNSYNEQFF
TRBV5-1	TRBJ2-2	NA	TRBD1	TGCGCCAGCAGCCAAGGACAGGGACCCACCGGGGAGCTGTTTTTT	CASSQGQGPTGELFF
TRBV5-4	TRBJ1-6	NA	NA	TGTGCCAGCAGCTTGGACAATTCACCCCTCCACTTT	CASSLDNSPLHF
TRBV6-5	TRBJ2-3	NA	NA	TGTGCCAGCACCTACCGCACAGATACGCAGTATTTT	CASTYRTDTQYF
TRBV27	TRBJ1-4	once	NA	TGTGCCAGCAGTTTACTGGGGAGGGATGAAAAACTGTTTTTT	CASSLLGRDEKLFF
TRBV10-3	TRBJ1-1	NA	TRBD1	TGTGCCATCACCCCCAGGGGGGACACTGAAGCTTTCTTT	CAITPRGDTEAFF
TRBV19	TRBJ2-7	NA	NA	TGTGCCAGTAGTAGGGAGACAGGACCGTACGAGCAGTACTTC	CASSRETGPYEQYF
TRBV6-6	TRBJ1-5	few	TRBD1	TGTGCCGGAGGACAGGGGCTGATCAATCAGCCCCAGCATTTT	CAGGQGLINQPQHF
TRBV20-1	TRBJ1-2	NA	NA	TGCAGTGCTAGTGCCTCGGGAGGCTACACCTTC	CSASASGGYTF
TRBV5-1	TRBJ2-3	NA	TRBD1	TGCGCCAGCAGCTTGGGACAGGGGGCTCGCACAGATACGCAGTATTTT	CASSLGQGARTDTQYF
TRBV4-2	TRBJ2-7	NA	TRBD1	TGTGCCAGCAGCCAAGCAGGGAGGACAGGGGGCGAGCAGTACTTC	CASSQAGRTGGEQYF
TRBV3-1/TRBV3-2	TRBJ1-3	NA	NA	TGTGCCAGCAGCCGGGATCCGGGGGGAAACACCATATATTTT	CASSRDPGGNTIYF
TRBV30	TRBJ1-5	few	NA	TGTGCCTGGAGTGTTTTCGGGGGCGGGCAGCCCCAGCATTTT	CAWSVFGGGQPQHF
TRBV6-4	TRBJ2-1	NA	TRBD2	TGTGCCAGCAGTGTCCGGACTAGCGGTGACTACAATGAGCAGTTCTTC	CASSVRTSGDYNEQFF
TRBV5-1	TRBJ2-2	NA	NA	TGCGCCAGCAGCTTGGGGGACACCGGGGAGCTGTTTTTT	CASSLGDTGELFF
TRBV14	TRBJ1-1	NA	NA	TGTGCCAGCAGCCAAGTAGCGGGGGCGGGCACTGAAGCTTTCTTT	CASSQVAGAGTEAFF
TRBV29-1	TRBJ2-3	NA	NA	TGCAGCGTTGGGAGCGGGTCTAGCACAGATACGCAGTATTTT	CSVGSGSSTDTQYF
TRBV15	TRBJ1-5	NA	NA	TGTGCCACCAGCAGGGATAATCAGCCCCAGCATTTT	CATSRDNQPQHF
TRBV27	TRBJ1-5	NA	TRBD1	TGTGCCAGCAGCCCAGGACAGGTAGCTCAGCCCCAGCATTTT	CASSPGQVAQPQHF
TRBV4-2	TRBJ2-5	NA	NA	TGTGCCAGCAGCCAGGCTAGCGCAGGGGAGACCCAGTACTTC	CASSQASAGETQYF
TRBV29-1	TRBJ2-6	few	NA	TGCAGCGTTGAGGGCACCCTCTCTGGGGCCAACGTCCTGACTTTC	CSVEGTLSGANVLTF
TRBV7-9	TRBJ2-5	NA	NA	TGTGCCAGCAGCTTAGATGAGCAGACCCAGTACTTC	CASSLDEQTQYF
TRBV6-5	TRBJ2-2	NA	NA	TGTGCCAGCAGTCAGGGGCCAAACACCGGGGAGCTGTTTTTT	CASSQGPNTGELFF
TRBV9	TRBJ2-7	few	NA	TGTGCCAGCAGCGTAGACAGGTTTGGGGAGCAGTACTTC	CASSVDRFGEQYF
TRBV19	TRBJ2-7	NA	TRBD2	TGTGCCAGTAGTATTGGTCGTTGGCGGGGGAGCTCCTACGAGCAGTACTTC	CASSIGRWRGSSYEQYF
TRBV4-1	TRBJ1-2	NA	NA	TGCGCCAGCAGCCAAGGGTTACAGGCTAACTATGGCTACACCTTC	CASSQGLQANYGYTF
TRBV3-1/TRBV3-2	TRBJ2-1	NA	TRBD2	TGTGCCAGCAGCCAAGATCTCGGACTAGCCACCACACGGGACAATGAGCAGTTCTTC	CASSQDLGLATTRDNEQFF
TRBV5-5	TRBJ1-1	NA	TRBD1	TGTGCCAGCAGCTTGCAGGGGGCCACTGAAGCTTTCTTT	CASSLQGATEAFF
TRBV6-5	TRBJ2-3	once	TRBD1	TGTGCCAGCAGTATGACAGGGGAAGTCCCAGATACGCAGTATTTT	CASSMTGEVPDTQYF